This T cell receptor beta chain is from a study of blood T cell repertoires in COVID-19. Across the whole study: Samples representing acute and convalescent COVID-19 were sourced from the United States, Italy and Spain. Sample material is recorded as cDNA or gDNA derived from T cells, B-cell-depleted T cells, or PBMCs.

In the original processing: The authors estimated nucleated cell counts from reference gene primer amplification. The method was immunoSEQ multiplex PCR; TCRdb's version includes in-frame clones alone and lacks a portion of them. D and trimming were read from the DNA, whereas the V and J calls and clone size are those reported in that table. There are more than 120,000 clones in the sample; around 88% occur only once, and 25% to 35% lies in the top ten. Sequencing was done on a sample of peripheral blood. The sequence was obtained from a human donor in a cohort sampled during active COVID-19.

The CDR3 region is CASSLDRSLGNTIYF. In nucleotides, the CDR3 is TGTGCCAGCAGCTTAGATCGGTCCCTTGGAAACACCATATATTTT. This sequence joins TRBV7-2 and TRBJ1-3; D remains ambiguous. This CDR3 is built from 15 residues. The V gene's germline CDR1 is SGHTA and CDR2 FQGNSA. V was cut by 1 base and J by 3 bases, with 10 bases left in between.